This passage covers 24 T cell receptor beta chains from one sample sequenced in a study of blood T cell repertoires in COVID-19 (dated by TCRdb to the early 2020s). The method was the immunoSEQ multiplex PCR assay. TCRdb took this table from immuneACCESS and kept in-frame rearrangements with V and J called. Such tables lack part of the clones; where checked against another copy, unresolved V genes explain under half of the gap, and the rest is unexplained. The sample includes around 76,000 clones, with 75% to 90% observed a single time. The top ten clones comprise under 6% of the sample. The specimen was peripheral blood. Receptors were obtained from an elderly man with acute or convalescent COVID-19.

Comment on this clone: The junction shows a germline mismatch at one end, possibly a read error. CDR3 sequence reads: CAISELAGPYGQYF. CDR3 DNA: TGTGCCATCAGTGAACTAGCGGGACCGTACGGGCAGTACTTC. The V and J genes are TRBV10-3 and TRBJ2-7; 10 bases are a match to TRBD2. This CDR3 is built from 14 residues. Germline values: CDR1 ENHRY, CDR2 SYGVKD.

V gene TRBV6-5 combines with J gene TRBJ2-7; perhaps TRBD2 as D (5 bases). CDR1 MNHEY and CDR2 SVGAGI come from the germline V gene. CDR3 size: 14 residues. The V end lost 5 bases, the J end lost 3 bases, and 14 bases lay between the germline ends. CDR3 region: CASSSPRGDYEQYF. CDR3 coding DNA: TGTGCCAGCAGTAGTCCACGGGGAGACTACGAGCAGTACTTC.

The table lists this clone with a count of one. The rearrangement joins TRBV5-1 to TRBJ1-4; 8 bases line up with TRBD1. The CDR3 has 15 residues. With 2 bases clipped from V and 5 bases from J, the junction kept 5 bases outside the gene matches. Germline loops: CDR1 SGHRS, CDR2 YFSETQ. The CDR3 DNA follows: TGCGCCAGCAGCTTTGGGAGGACAGGGAATGAAAAACTGTTTTTT. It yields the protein CASSFGRTGNEKLFF.

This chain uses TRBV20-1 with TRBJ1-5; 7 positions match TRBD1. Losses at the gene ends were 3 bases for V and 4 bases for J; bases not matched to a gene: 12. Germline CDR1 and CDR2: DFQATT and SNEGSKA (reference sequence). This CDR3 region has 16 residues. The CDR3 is CSASAGGPFQNQPQHF. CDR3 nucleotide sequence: TGCAGTGCTAGTGCAGGGGGACCTTTCCAGAATCAGCCCCAGCATTTT.

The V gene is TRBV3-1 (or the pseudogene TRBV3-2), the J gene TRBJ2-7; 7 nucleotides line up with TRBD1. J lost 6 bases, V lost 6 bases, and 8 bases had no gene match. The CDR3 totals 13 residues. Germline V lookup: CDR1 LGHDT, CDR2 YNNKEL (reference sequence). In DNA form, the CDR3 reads TGTGCCAGCAGGCAGGGGGTTATCGGCGAGCAGTACTTC. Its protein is CASRQGVIGEQYF.

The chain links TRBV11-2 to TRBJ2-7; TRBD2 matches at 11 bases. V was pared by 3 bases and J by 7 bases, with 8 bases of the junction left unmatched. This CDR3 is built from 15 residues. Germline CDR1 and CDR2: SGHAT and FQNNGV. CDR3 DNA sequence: TGTGCCAGCAGCTTGGGTAGCGGGGGGGCCGGTGAGCAGTACTTC. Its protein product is CASSLGSGGAGEQYF.

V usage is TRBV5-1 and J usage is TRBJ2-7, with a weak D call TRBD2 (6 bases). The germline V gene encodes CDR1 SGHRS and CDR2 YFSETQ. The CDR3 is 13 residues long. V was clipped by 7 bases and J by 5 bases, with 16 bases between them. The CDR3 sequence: CASRGGQMDEQYF. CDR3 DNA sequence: TGCGCCAGCCGTGGAGGGCAAATGGACGAGCAGTACTTC. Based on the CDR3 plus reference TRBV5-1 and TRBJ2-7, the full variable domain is KAGVTQTPRYLIKTRGQQVTLSCSPISGHRSVSWYQQTPGQGLQFLFEYFSETQRNKGNFPGRFSGRQFSNSRSEMNVSTLELGDSALYLCASRGGQMDEQYFGPGTRLTVT.

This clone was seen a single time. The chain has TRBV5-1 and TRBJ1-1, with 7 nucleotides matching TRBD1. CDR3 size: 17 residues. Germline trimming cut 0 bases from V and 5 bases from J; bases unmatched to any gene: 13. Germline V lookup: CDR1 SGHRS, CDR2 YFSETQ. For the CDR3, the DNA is TGCGCCAGCAGCTTGGCCTCCGGGACAGACGCGCCGACTGAAGCTTTCTTT. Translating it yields CASSLASGTDAPTEAFF.

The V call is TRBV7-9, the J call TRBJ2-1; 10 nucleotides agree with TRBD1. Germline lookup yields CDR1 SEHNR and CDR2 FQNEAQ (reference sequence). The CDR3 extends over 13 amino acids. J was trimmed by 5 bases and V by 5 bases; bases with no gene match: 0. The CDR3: CASSGTGDNEQFF. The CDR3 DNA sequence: TGTGCCAGCAGCGGGACAGGGGACAATGAGCAGTTCTTC.

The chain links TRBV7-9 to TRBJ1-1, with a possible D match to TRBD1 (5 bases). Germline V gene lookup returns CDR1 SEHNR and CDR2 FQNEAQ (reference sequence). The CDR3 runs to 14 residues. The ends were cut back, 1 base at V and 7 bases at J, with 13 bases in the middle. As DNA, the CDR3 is TGTGCCAGCAGCTTAGTCGGGGGAGGGGTTGAAGCTTTCTTT. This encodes CASSLVGGGVEAFF.

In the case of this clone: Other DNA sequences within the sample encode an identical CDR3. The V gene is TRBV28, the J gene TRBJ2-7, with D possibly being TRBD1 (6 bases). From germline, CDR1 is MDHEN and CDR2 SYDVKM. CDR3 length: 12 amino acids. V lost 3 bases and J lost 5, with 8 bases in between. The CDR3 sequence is CASSLYRDEQYF. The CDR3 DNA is TGTGCCAGCAGTTTGTACAGGGACGAGCAGTACTTC.

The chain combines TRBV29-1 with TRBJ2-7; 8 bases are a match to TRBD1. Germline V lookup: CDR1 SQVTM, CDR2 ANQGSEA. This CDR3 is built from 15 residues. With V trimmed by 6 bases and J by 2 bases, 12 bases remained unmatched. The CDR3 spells CSVGFLQGVAYEQYF. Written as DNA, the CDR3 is TGCAGCGTCGGTTTCCTACAGGGGGTAGCCTACGAGCAGTACTTC.

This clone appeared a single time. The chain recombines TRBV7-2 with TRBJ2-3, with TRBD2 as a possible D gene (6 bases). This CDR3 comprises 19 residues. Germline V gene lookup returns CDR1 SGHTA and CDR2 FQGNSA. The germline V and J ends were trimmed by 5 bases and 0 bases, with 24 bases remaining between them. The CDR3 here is CASSPNPPGDKLSTDTQYF. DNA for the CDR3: TGTGCCAGCAGCCCCAACCCCCCGGGGGATAAGTTAAGCACAGATACGCAGTATTTT.

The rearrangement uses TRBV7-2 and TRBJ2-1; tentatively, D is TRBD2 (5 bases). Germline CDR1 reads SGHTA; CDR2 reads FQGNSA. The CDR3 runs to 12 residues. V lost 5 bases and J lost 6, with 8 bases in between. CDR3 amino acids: CASSLEVNEQFF. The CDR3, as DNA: TGTGCCAGCAGCCTGGAGGTCAATGAGCAGTTCTTC.

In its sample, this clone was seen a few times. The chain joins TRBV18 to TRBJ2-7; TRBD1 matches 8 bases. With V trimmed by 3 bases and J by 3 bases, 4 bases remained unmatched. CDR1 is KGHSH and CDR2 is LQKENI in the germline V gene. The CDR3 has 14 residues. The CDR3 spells CASSPGGTGYEQYF. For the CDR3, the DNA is TGTGCCAGCTCACCGGGCGGGACAGGCTACGAGCAGTACTTC.

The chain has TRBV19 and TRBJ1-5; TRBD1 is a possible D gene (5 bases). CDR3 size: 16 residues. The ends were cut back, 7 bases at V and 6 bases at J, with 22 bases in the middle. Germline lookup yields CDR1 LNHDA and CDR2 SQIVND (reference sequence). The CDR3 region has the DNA TGTGCCAGTACTTTCGATCCAGGCCGGGGGGGTCAGCCCCAGCATTTT. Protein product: CASTFDPGRGGQPQHF. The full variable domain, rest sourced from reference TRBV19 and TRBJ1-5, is DGGITQSPKYLFRKEGQNVTLSCEQNLNHDAMYWYRQDPGQGLRLIYYSQIVNDFQKGDIAEGYSVSREKKESFPLTVTSAQKNPTAFYLCASTFDPGRGGQPQHFGDGTRLSIL.

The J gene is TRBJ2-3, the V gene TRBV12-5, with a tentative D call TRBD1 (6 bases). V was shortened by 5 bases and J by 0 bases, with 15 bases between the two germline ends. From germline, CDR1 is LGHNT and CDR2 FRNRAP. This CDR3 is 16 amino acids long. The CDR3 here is CASGGSGALSTDTQYF. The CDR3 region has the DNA TGTGCTAGTGGTGGTTCAGGGGCCCTAAGCACAGATACGCAGTATTTT.

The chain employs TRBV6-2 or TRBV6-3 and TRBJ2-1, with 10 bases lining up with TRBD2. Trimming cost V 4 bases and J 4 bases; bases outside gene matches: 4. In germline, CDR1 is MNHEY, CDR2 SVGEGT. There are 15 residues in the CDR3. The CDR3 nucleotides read TGTGCCAGCAGTTCCATACTAGCGGGGTACAATGAGCAGTTCTTC. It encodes CASSSILAGYNEQFF.

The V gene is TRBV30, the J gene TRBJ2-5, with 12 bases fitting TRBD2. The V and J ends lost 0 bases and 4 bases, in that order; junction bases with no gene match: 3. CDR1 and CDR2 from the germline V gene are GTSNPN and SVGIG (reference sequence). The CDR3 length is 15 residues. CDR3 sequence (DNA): TGTGCCTGGAGTGTAGGACTAGCGGGGTTAGAGACCCAGTACTTC. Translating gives CAWSVGLAGLETQYF.

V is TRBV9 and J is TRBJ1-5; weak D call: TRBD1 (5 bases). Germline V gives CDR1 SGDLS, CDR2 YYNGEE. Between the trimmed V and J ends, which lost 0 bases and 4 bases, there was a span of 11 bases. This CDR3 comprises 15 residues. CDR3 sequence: CASSVGGTVNQPQHF. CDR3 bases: TGTGCCAGCAGCGTAGGCGGGACGGTTAATCAGCCCCAGCATTTT.

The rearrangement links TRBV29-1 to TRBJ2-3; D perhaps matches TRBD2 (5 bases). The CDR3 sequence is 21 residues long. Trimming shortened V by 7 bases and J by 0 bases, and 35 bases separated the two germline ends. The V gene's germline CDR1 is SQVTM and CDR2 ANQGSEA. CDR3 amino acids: CSGDGLAQRTKLAQSTDTQYF. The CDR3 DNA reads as TGCAGCGGTGACGGACTCGCCCAAAGGACCAAACTCGCCCAAAGCACAGATACGCAGTATTTT.

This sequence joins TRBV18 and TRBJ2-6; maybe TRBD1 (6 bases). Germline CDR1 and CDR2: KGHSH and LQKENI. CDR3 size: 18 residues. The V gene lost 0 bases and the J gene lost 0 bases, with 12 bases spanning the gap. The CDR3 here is CASSPPRQVISGANVLTF. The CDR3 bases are TGTGCCAGCTCACCACCGAGACAGGTCATCTCTGGGGCCAACGTCCTGACTTTC. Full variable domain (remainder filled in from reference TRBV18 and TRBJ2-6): NAGVMQNPRHLVRRRGQEARLRCSPMKGHSHVYWYRQLPEEGLKFMVYLQKENIIDESGMPKERFSAEFPKEGPSILRIQQVVRGDSAAYFCASSPPRQVISGANVLTFGAGSRLTVL.

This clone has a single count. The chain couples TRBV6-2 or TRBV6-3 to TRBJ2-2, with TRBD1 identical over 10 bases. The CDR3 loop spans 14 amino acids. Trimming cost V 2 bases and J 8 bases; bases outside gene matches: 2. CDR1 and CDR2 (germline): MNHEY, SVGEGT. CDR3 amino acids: CASSYLDRGGELFF. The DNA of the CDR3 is TGTGCCAGCAGTTACCTGGACAGGGGGGGGGAGCTGTTTTTT.

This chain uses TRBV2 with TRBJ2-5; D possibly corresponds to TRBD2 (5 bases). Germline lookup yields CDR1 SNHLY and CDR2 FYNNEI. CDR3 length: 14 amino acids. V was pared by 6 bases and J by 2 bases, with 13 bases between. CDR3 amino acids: CASSPTREQETQYF. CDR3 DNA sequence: TGTGCCAGCAGCCCGACACGGGAACAAGAGACCCAGTACTTC.